The rows below give T cell receptor beta chains drawn from one sample of a study of siplizumab effects on memory and regulatory T cells. The repertoire was sequenced with immunoSEQ multiplex PCR; TCRdb's copy has only in-frame clones and lacks some. The sample records fewer than 15,000 clones, around 46% being singletons. The antigens these receptors bind are not known. Sequenced: CFSE-low (dividing) CD4+ T cells sorted from an allogeneic mixed lymphocyte reaction. These receptors all stem from a human donor in good health; the cells came from an allogeneic mixed lymphocyte reaction. Some clones in this sample may be carry-over from other donors' samples. Each CDR3 is given with its conserved first and last residue. A D gene is named only where the DNA matches it firmly. Part of the rows lack a size; the others show once, few, many or a class for expanded clones.

CDR3 protein	CDR3 DNA	clone size	V gene	J gene	D gene
CSVEEGAKNIQYF	TGCAGCGTGGAGGAGGGGGCCAAAAACATTCAGTACTTC	-	TRBV29-1	TRBJ2-4	-
CASRPLGNYNEQFF	TGTGCCAGCAGGCCCCTCGGGAATTACAATGAGCAGTTCTTC	-	TRBV6-6	TRBJ2-1	-
CASSPGQGDEQFF	TGTGCCAGCTCACCGGGACAGGGTGATGAGCAGTTCTTC	-	TRBV18	TRBJ2-1	TRBD1
CASSRGQYYGYTF	TGTGCCAGCAGCCGGGGACAGTATTATGGCTACACCTTC	-	TRBV7-9	TRBJ1-2	TRBD1
CASRRLSGQDEKLFF	TGTGCCAGCAGGCGACTGTCGGGGCAGGATGAAAAACTGTTTTTT	-	TRBV5-8	TRBJ1-4	-
CASSPFGSTDTQYF	TGCGCCAGCAGCCCATTCGGGAGCACAGATACGCAGTATTTT	-	TRBV5-1	TRBJ2-3	-
CASSLGTSGRETQYF	TGTGCCAGCAGCTTGGGCACTAGCGGGAGAGAGACCCAGTACTTC	-	TRBV11-2	TRBJ2-5	TRBD2
CASNGQVVSYEQYF	TGTGCCAGCAACGGTCAGGTTGTCTCCTACGAGCAGTACTTC	medium-sized	TRBV28	TRBJ2-7	-
CASSPRPGQGYEQYF	TGTGCCAGTAGTCCTAGGCCGGGACAGGGCTACGAGCAGTACTTC	-	TRBV19	TRBJ2-7	TRBD1
CASSPRTGIETQYF	TGTGCCAGCTCACCAAGAACAGGGATAGAGACCCAGTACTTC	-	TRBV18	TRBJ2-5	-
CASSPRQFEVGETQYF	TGTGCCAGCAGCCCGCGACAGTTTGAGGTAGGAGAGACCCAGTACTTC	-	TRBV7-4	TRBJ2-5	-
CASSSMSGSGNTIYF	TGTGCCAGCAGCTCCATGTCGGGCTCTGGAAACACCATATATTTT	medium-sized	TRBV16	TRBJ1-3	-
CASSERLQSRLTEAFF	TGCGCCAGCAGCGAAAGACTACAGAGTAGATTAACTGAAGCTTTCTTT	few	TRBV5-1	TRBJ1-1	-